This T cell receptor (beta chain) derives from a study of blood T cell repertoires in COVID-19 (dated by TCRdb to 2019 to 2021). In the study overall: Samples from collaborators originated in the United States, Italy and Spain and spanned both the acute and convalescent phases of COVID-19. A freely available public database, intended as a resource for researchers studying the immune response to SARS-CoV-2, is where the repertoires were released. Subjects who had been exposed to COVID-19, were actively infected with it, or had recovered from it provided the deeply sampled blood TCRbeta repertoires that made up the dataset. Samples came from the ongoing ImmuneRACE study (first 160 participants) plus 1,254 subjects from 6 global collaborators. HLA class I and class II types, where available, came from metadata supplied by the sample provider rather than from assay-based typing. The prospective study material was composed of cDNA or gDNA derived from T cells, B-cell-depleted T cells, or PBMCs. A de-identified subject ID, COVID-19 status, age in years and sex were almost always included in the sample metadata.

Spanning cysteine to phenylalanine, the CDR3 consists of 15 amino acids. Just the 45-base CDR3 DNA is kept, in frame starting at base 1. CDR1 and CDR2 are drawn from the germline V gene: SGHRS, YFSETQ. After removal of 4 bases from V and 4 bases from J, the junction retains 8 bases not matched to a gene. The immunoSEQ Assay, a bias-controlled multiplex PCR, was used to amplify TCRbeta CDR3 regions from genomic DNA. Processing in the source paper ran as follows. Within the assay, amplification of reference gene primers was used to estimate how many nucleated cells each sample contained. To quantify the absolute abundance of each unique TCRbeta CDR3 rearrangement, sequence reads were collapsed and filtered. For each sample, productive Simpson clonality was calculated as the square root of Simpson's diversity index over productive rearrangements. This immuneACCESS table, as held by TCRdb, lists in-frame sequences with V and J called but not all clones. Of the missing ones, under half trace to an unresolved V gene in checked studies; the others have no known cause. That table furnishes V, J and clone size, whereas the DNA furnished D and trimming. The sample records about 54,000 clones, over 75% of which are singletons. Roughly 4.8% of the sample comes from the top ten.

The full study reports these points: Clinical and demographic metadata were provided uncurated, with the amount varying by source and participant.

Regarding this clone: No cognate antigen has been identified for it. No qualities accompany the bases; no much larger clone lies one base away.

Whole blood was collected in K2EDTA tubes by collaborating institutions according to the institutions' own protocols. For TCRbeta analysis, collaborators shipped samples as frozen whole blood, isolated PBMCs, or DNA extracted from either of those sample types. The sequence was obtained from a man in his forties with active COVID-19. The V and J genes are TRBV5-1 and TRBJ2-3, with 8 junctional bases fitting TRBD2. Sequenced: peripheral blood. The DNA sequence is given as TGCGCCAGCAGCCCCATAGCGGGGCCGTCAGATACGCAGTATTTT. This gives the protein CASSPIAGPSDTQYF.